Listed below are T cell receptor beta chains from one sample, sequenced in a study of cytomegalovirus exposure and HLA in healthy donors. TCRdb's table, derived via immunoSEQ multiplex PCR, lists solely in-frame clones and lacks some. Among some 140,000 clones listed, around 74% were seen once. Input material: PBMCs. These receptors were collected from a man aged 18 to 29 in good health and CMV-seronegative. Each CDR3 is given with its conserved first and last residue. A D gene is named only where the DNA matches it firmly. Size tells how often a clone was seen (once, few, many) or the class of an expanded clone, and some rows leave it out.

CDR3aa: CASSLRGGDPEAFF
CDR3nt: TGTGCCAGCAGTCTCCGAGGGGGGGACCCTGAAGCTTTCTTT
d_gene: -
v_gene: TRBV6-1
j_gene: TRBJ1-1
abundance: few

CDR3aa: CASRETERGYGYTF
CDR3nt: TGTGCCAGCAGGGAGACGGAACGGGGCTATGGCTACACCTTC
d_gene: -
v_gene: TRBV6-4
j_gene: TRBJ1-2
abundance: -

CDR3aa: CASSLAGVGEGYTF
CDR3nt: TGCGCCAGCAGCTTGGCCGGTGTGGGCGAGGGCTACACCTTC
d_gene: -
v_gene: TRBV5-1
j_gene: TRBJ1-2
abundance: -

CDR3aa: CASSQEPGANTEAFF
CDR3nt: TGCGCCAGCAGCCAAGAACCAGGGGCCAACACTGAAGCTTTCTTT
d_gene: -
v_gene: TRBV4-1
j_gene: TRBJ1-1
abundance: -

CDR3aa: CASSSWTGWFTEAFF
CDR3nt: TGTGCCAGCAGCTCCTGGACAGGGTGGTTCACTGAAGCTTTCTTT
d_gene: TRBD1
v_gene: TRBV7-9
j_gene: TRBJ1-1
abundance: -

CDR3aa: CASSEAVGGATEAFF
CDR3nt: TGTGCCAGCAGTGAAGCGGTAGGAGGGGCCACTGAAGCTTTCTTT
d_gene: -
v_gene: TRBV2
j_gene: TRBJ1-1
abundance: few

CDR3aa: CASSAYRGENTGELFF
CDR3nt: TGTGCCAGTAGTGCCTACAGGGGGGAGAACACCGGGGAGCTGTTTTTT
d_gene: TRBD1
v_gene: TRBV19
j_gene: TRBJ2-2
abundance: -

CDR3aa: CASSLSRRQGADYGYTF
CDR3nt: TGTGCCAGCAGCCTTTCGCGAAGACAGGGGGCAGACTATGGCTACACCTTC
d_gene: TRBD1
v_gene: TRBV7-9
j_gene: TRBJ1-2
abundance: once

CDR3aa: CASSLAGTRETQYF
CDR3nt: TGTGCCAGCAGCCTTGCGGGGACCCGGGAGACCCAGTACTTC
d_gene: -
v_gene: TRBV7-9
j_gene: TRBJ2-5
abundance: few

CDR3aa: CASTVQGSTEAFF
CDR3nt: TGTGCCAGCACTGTGCAGGGATCCACTGAAGCTTTCTTT
d_gene: -
v_gene: TRBV2
j_gene: TRBJ1-1
abundance: -

CDR3aa: CASSIGTATSGNTIYF
CDR3nt: TGCGCCAGCAGCATCGGGACAGCCACCTCTGGAAACACCATATATTTT
d_gene: TRBD1
v_gene: TRBV4-3
j_gene: TRBJ1-3
abundance: -

CDR3aa: CASSSEQGMWNYGYTF
CDR3nt: TGTGCCAGCAGCTCCGAACAGGGGATGTGGAACTATGGCTACACCTTC
d_gene: TRBD1
v_gene: TRBV2
j_gene: TRBJ1-2
abundance: once

CDR3aa: CASSFGLAGAGETQYF
CDR3nt: TGCGCCAGCAGCTTTGGACTAGCGGGGGCGGGGGAGACCCAGTACTTC
d_gene: TRBD2
v_gene: TRBV5-1
j_gene: TRBJ2-5
abundance: once

CDR3aa: CASSPGQQGGPNEKLFF
CDR3nt: TGTGCCAGCAGCCCAGGGCAGCAGGGAGGGCCTAATGAAAAACTGTTTTTT
d_gene: -
v_gene: TRBV5-8
j_gene: TRBJ1-4
abundance: -

CDR3aa: CASSPHGGTDTQYF
CDR3nt: TGTGCCAGCAGTCCCCACGGGGGCACAGATACGCAGTATTTT
d_gene: -
v_gene: TRBV28
j_gene: TRBJ2-3
abundance: once

CDR3aa: CAISESGQGNSPLHF
CDR3nt: TGTGCCATCAGTGAGTCCGGACAGGGGAATTCACCCCTCCACTTT
d_gene: TRBD1
v_gene: TRBV10-3
j_gene: TRBJ1-6
abundance: few

CDR3aa: CASYVQGVGYTF
CDR3nt: TGTGCCAGCTACGTACAGGGGGTGGGCTACACCTTC
d_gene: TRBD1
v_gene: TRBV6-1
j_gene: TRBJ1-2
abundance: -

CDR3aa: CAISESLARSGANVLTF
CDR3nt: TGTGCCATCAGTGAGTCTCTGGCTCGCTCTGGGGCCAACGTCCTGACTTTC
d_gene: -
v_gene: TRBV10-3
j_gene: TRBJ2-6
abundance: -

CDR3aa: CASSRRTGGTAGANVLTF
CDR3nt: TGTGCCAGCAGCCGCCGGACAGGGGGCACAGCTGGGGCCAACGTCCTGACTTTC
d_gene: TRBD1
v_gene: TRBV14
j_gene: TRBJ2-6
abundance: -

CDR3aa: CASSPGTGLSPRETQYF
CDR3nt: TGTGCCAGCAGTCCCGGGACAGGGCTTTCACCAAGGGAGACCCAGTACTTC
d_gene: TRBD1
v_gene: TRBV27
j_gene: TRBJ2-5
abundance: -

CDR3aa: CASSQGVWGVYIGELFF
CDR3nt: TGCGCCAGCAGCCAAGGTGTCTGGGGGGTGTACATCGGGGAGCTGTTTTTT
d_gene: -
v_gene: TRBV4-1
j_gene: TRBJ2-2
abundance: -

CDR3aa: CASSGGVNSPLHF
CDR3nt: TGTGCTAGCAGTGGGGGGGTGAATTCACCCCTCCACTTT
d_gene: -
v_gene: TRBV28
j_gene: TRBJ1-6
abundance: -

CDR3aa: CASSLVPGSTDTDTQYF
CDR3nt: TGTGCCAGCAGCTTAGTACCCGGGTCGACGGACACAGATACGCAGTATTTT
d_gene: -
v_gene: TRBV7-9
j_gene: TRBJ2-3
abundance: -

CDR3aa: CAWSDLGMGGEQYF
CDR3nt: TGTGCCTGGAGTGACCTAGGGATGGGGGGCGAGCAGTACTTC
d_gene: -
v_gene: TRBV30
j_gene: TRBJ2-7
abundance: -

CDR3aa: CASSPSGQGKNQPQHF
CDR3nt: TGTGCCAGCAGTCCCTCTGGACAGGGGAAGAATCAGCCCCAGCATTTT
d_gene: TRBD1
v_gene: TRBV28
j_gene: TRBJ1-5
abundance: -

CDR3aa: CASSPEASDTIYF
CDR3nt: TGTGCCAGCAGTCCCGAGGCGTCGGACACCATATATTTT
d_gene: -
v_gene: TRBV27
j_gene: TRBJ1-3
abundance: -

CDR3aa: CASSPPTGTNEKLFF
CDR3nt: TGTGCCAGCTCACCCCCGACAGGGACTAATGAAAAACTGTTTTTT
d_gene: TRBD1
v_gene: TRBV18
j_gene: TRBJ1-4
abundance: -

CDR3aa: CASSGGLAGVLYTDTQYF
CDR3nt: TGCGCCAGCAGCGGGGGACTAGCGGGGGTCCTCTACACAGATACGCAGTATTTT
d_gene: TRBD2
v_gene: TRBV5-1
j_gene: TRBJ2-3
abundance: -

CDR3aa: CASSIQGNTGELFF
CDR3nt: TGTGCCAGCAGCATTCAGGGGAACACCGGGGAGCTGTTTTTT
d_gene: -
v_gene: TRBV7-6
j_gene: TRBJ2-2
abundance: -

CDR3aa: CASSTFADVRTSVSYEQYF
CDR3nt: TGTGCCAGCAGCACCTTCGCCGACGTTCGGACTAGCGTTTCCTACGAGCAGTACTTC
d_gene: -
v_gene: TRBV21-1
j_gene: TRBJ2-7
abundance: -

CDR3aa: CASSMTGGTEAFF
CDR3nt: TGCGCCAGCAGCATGACAGGGGGCACTGAAGCTTTCTTT
d_gene: TRBD1
v_gene: TRBV5-1
j_gene: TRBJ1-1
abundance: -

CDR3aa: CASSDSRVFSNQPQHF
CDR3nt: TGTGCCAGCAGTGATAGCCGGGTCTTTAGCAATCAGCCCCAGCATTTT
d_gene: -
v_gene: TRBV2
j_gene: TRBJ1-5
abundance: -

CDR3aa: CASSLQPGLRGYTF
CDR3nt: TGCGCCAGCAGCCTTCAGCCCGGCCTCAGGGGCTACACCTTC
d_gene: -
v_gene: TRBV5-1
j_gene: TRBJ1-2
abundance: -

CDR3aa: CASTSLRDYNSPLHF
CDR3nt: TGTGCCAGCACCTCCCTGAGGGACTATAATTCACCCCTCCACTTT
d_gene: -
v_gene: TRBV6-6
j_gene: TRBJ1-6
abundance: -

CDR3aa: CASSPLDRASETQYF
CDR3nt: TGTGCCAGTAGTCCCCTTGACAGAGCCTCGGAGACCCAGTACTTC
d_gene: -
v_gene: TRBV19
j_gene: TRBJ2-5
abundance: -

CDR3aa: CASSLRTGESTEAFF
CDR3nt: TGTGCCAGCAGTCTTCGGACAGGGGAGAGCACTGAAGCTTTCTTT
d_gene: TRBD1
v_gene: TRBV6-6
j_gene: TRBJ1-1
abundance: once

CDR3aa: CASSRIGGDNQPQHF
CDR3nt: TGTGCCAGCAGCCGAATCGGCGGGGACAATCAGCCCCAGCATTTT
d_gene: -
v_gene: TRBV11-3
j_gene: TRBJ1-5
abundance: once

CDR3aa: CASNLGGGLQTQYF
CDR3nt: TGTGCCAGCAATCTGGGGGGAGGATTGCAGACCCAGTACTTC
d_gene: -
v_gene: TRBV7-2
j_gene: TRBJ2-5
abundance: -

CDR3aa: CASSSPSRRTSGNYNEQFF
CDR3nt: TGTGCCAGCAGCTCACCCTCACGCCGGACTAGCGGTAACTACAATGAGCAGTTCTTC
d_gene: TRBD2
v_gene: TRBV7-2
j_gene: TRBJ2-1
abundance: few

CDR3aa: CASNLDSQTQYF
CDR3nt: TGTGCCAGCAACCTCGACAGTCAGACCCAGTACTTC
d_gene: -
v_gene: TRBV5-4
j_gene: TRBJ2-5
abundance: -

CDR3aa: CASSRPPWTGKGGWYGYTF
CDR3nt: TGTGCCAGCAGTCGACCTCCATGGACAGGGAAAGGAGGTTGGTATGGCTACACCTTC
d_gene: TRBD1
v_gene: TRBV27
j_gene: TRBJ1-2
abundance: -

CDR3aa: CASNNRGLANYGYTF
CDR3nt: TGTGCCAGCAATAATAGGGGTCTAGCTAACTATGGCTACACCTTC
d_gene: -
v_gene: TRBV6-1
j_gene: TRBJ1-2
abundance: -

CDR3aa: CASSYADSYGYTF
CDR3nt: TGTGCCAGCAGTTACGCGGACAGCTATGGCTACACCTTC
d_gene: -
v_gene: TRBV6-5
j_gene: TRBJ1-2
abundance: -

CDR3aa: CASSEALGHQNSQYF
CDR3nt: TGTGCCAGCAGTGAAGCGCTTGGACACCAAAACAGTCAGTACTTC
d_gene: -
v_gene: TRBV2
j_gene: TRBJ2-4
abundance: -

CDR3aa: CASSETTRDQPQHF
CDR3nt: TGTGCCAGCAGTGAAACGACAAGAGATCAGCCCCAGCATTTT
d_gene: -
v_gene: TRBV2
j_gene: TRBJ1-5
abundance: -

CDR3aa: CASSELVYNEQFF
CDR3nt: TGTGCCAGCAGTGAGCTAGTTTACAATGAGCAGTTCTTC
d_gene: -
v_gene: TRBV2
j_gene: TRBJ2-1
abundance: -

CDR3aa: CASSRLGETQYF
CDR3nt: TGTGCCAGCTCACGGCTCGGGGAGACCCAGTACTTC
d_gene: -
v_gene: TRBV18
j_gene: TRBJ2-5
abundance: -

CDR3aa: CSVVGDRGNYGYTF
CDR3nt: TGCAGCGTTGTGGGGGACAGGGGGAACTATGGCTACACCTTC
d_gene: TRBD1
v_gene: TRBV29-1
j_gene: TRBJ1-2
abundance: few

CDR3aa: CASRPLPLLRQGTNEKLFF
CDR3nt: TGCGCCAGCAGACCCCTTCCCCTGCTCAGACAGGGTACTAATGAAAAACTGTTTTTT
d_gene: TRBD1
v_gene: TRBV5-1
j_gene: TRBJ1-4
abundance: -

CDR3aa: CSALAGGSYEQYF
CDR3nt: TGCAGCGCCCTAGCGGGGGGCTCCTACGAGCAGTACTTC
d_gene: TRBD2
v_gene: TRBV29-1
j_gene: TRBJ2-7
abundance: -